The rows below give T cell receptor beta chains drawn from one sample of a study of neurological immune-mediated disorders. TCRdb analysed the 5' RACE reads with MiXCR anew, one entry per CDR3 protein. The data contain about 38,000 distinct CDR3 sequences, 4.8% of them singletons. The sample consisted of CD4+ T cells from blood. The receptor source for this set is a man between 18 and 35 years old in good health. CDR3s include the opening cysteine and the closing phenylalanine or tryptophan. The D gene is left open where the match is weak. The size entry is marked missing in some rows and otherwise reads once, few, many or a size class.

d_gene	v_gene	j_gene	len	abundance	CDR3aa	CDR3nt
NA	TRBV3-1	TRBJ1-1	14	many	CASSQGGSSTEAFF	TGTGCCAGCAGCCAAGGGGGGTCGTCCACTGAAGCTTTCTTT
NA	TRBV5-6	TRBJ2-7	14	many	CASSLLGQSYEQYF	TGTGCCAGCAGCTTGTTGGGACAATCCTACGAGCAGTACTTC
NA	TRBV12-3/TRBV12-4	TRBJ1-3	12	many	CASSTPGNTIYF	TGTGCCAGCAGCACTCCAGGAAACACCATATATTTT
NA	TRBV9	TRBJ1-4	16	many	CASSVGVRGTNEKLFF	TGTGCCAGCAGCGTAGGGGTTCGGGGGACTAATGAAAAACTGTTTTTT
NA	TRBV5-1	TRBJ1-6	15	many	CASSPVGQGNSPLHF	TGCGCCAGCAGCCCGGTTGGGCAGGGTAATTCACCCCTCCACTTT
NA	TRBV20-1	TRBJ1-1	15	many	CSARSLGTSNTEAFF	TGCAGTGCTAGATCCCTCGGGACGTCGAACACTGAAGCTTTCTTT
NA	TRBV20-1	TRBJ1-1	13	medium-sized	CSAKVPINTEAFF	TGCAGTGCTAAGGTTCCCATTAACACTGAAGCTTTCTTT
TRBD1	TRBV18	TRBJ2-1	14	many	CASSPGTDNNEQFF	TGTGCCAGCTCACCAGGGACAGATAACAATGAGCAGTTCTTC
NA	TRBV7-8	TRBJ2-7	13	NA	CASSRHWTYEQYF	TGTGCCAGCAGCCGACATTGGACATACGAGCAGTACTTC
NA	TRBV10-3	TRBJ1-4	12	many	CATRTPGEKLFF	TGTGCCACACGGACGCCCGGAGAAAAACTGTTTTTT
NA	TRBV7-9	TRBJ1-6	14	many	CASSQRDIYTPLHF	TGTGCCAGCAGCCAAAGGGACATCTACACGCCCCTCCACTTT
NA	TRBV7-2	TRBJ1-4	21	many	CASSATNRGLWPLVANEKLFF	TGTGCCAGCAGCGCCACAAACAGAGGACTGTGGCCTCTGGTAGCTAATGAAAAACTGTTTTTT
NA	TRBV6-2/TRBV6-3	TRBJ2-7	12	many	CASSYPDYEQYF	TGTGCCAGCAGTTATCCCGACTACGAGCAGTACTTC
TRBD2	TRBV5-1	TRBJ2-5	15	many	CASSETTSGVETQYF	TGCGCCAGCAGCGAAACAACTAGCGGGGTAGAGACCCAGTACTTC
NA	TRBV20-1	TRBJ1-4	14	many	CSAKNEFSNEKLFF	TGCAGTGCTAAAAATGAGTTCTCTAATGAAAAACTGTTTTTT
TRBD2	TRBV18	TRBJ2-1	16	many	CASSPQSGGSYNEQFF	TGTGCCAGCTCACCCCAGAGCGGGGGTTCCTACAATGAGCAGTTCTTC
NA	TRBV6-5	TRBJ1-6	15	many	CASTRDLSYNSPLHF	TGTGCCAGCACCCGAGACCTCTCCTATAATTCACCCCTCCACTTT
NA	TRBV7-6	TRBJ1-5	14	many	CASSSDTYNQPQHF	TGTGCCAGCAGCTCCGACACCTACAATCAGCCCCAGCATTTT
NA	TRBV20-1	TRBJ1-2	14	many	CSARGGAGLDGYTF	TGCAGTGCTAGAGGCGGGGCTGGGTTGGATGGCTACACCTTC
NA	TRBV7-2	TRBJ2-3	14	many	CASSFASPTVGQYF	TGTGCCAGCAGCTTCGCGTCCCCGACAGTCGGGCAGTATTTT
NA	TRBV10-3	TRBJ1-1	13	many	CAIRLGAATEAFF	TGTGCCATCAGGCTGGGGGCCGCTACTGAAGCTTTCTTT
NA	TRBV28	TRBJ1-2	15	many	CASTLPGRGERGYTF	TGTGCCAGCACCCTTCCGGGGCGCGGAGAACGTGGCTACACCTTC
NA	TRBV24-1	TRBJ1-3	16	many	CATHRMGGSSGNTIYF	TGTGCCACGCACCGGATGGGGGGATCCTCTGGAAACACCATATATTTT
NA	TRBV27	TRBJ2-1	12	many	CASSSQRSRQFF	TGTGCCAGCAGTTCTCAGAGGTCGAGGCAGTTCTTC
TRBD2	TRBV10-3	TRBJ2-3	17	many	CAISGRQLAGVTDTQYF	TGTGCCATCAGTGGGCGCCAGCTAGCGGGGGTAACAGATACGCAGTATTTT
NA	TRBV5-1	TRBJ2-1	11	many	CASSLDGEQFF	TGCGCCAGCAGCTTGGACGGTGAGCAGTTCTTC
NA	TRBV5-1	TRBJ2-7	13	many	CASSLDPQYEQYF	TGCGCCAGCAGCTTGGATCCCCAATACGAGCAGTACTTC